The 11 T cell receptor beta chains below all came from one sample that was sequenced in a study of response to subunit inactivated influenza vaccine. TCRdb fed the RT-PCR reads into MiXCR, producing one record per CDR3 protein. Here the sample spans about 650,000 distinct CDR3 sequences, 15% to 17% being singletons. The sample in question was PBMCs from blood, obtained 12 days after vaccination. Receptors originate from a middle-aged man who received an inactivated influenza vaccine.

This clonotype was detected a few times. This chain links TRBV5-1 with TRBJ2-3, with 8 bases fitting TRBD2. V dropped 4 bases and J dropped 8; count of bases not matched to a gene: 15. This CDR3 region has 16 residues. Germline-derived CDR1 and CDR2 are SGHRS and YFSETQ. CDR3 bases: TGCGCCAGCAGCCTCCTGAGCGGGGGAGACCCCAGTACGCAGTATTTT. Its translation is CASSLLSGGDPSTQYF.

This clonotype appeared many times. The gene calls are TRBV20-1 and TRBJ2-5, with TRBD2 identical over 12 bases. The CDR3 consists of 15 residues. The J segment lost 8 bases and the V segment lost 6 bases, leaving 13 bases of the junction unmatched. From germline, CDR1 is DFQATT and CDR2 SNEGSKA (reference sequence). The CDR3 DNA reads TGCAGTGCCCACTCACCTAGCGGGGGGGAATTAACCCAGTACTTC. This codes for CSAHSPSGGELTQYF.

This clonotype was seen many times. This rearrangement joins TRBV28 to TRBJ2-7, with 10 bases aligning to TRBD1. CDR1 MDHEN and CDR2 SYDVKM come from the germline V gene. Germline trimming cut 6 bases from V and 7 bases from J; bases unmatched to any gene: 9. CDR3 length: 14 amino acids. CDR3 coding DNA: TGTGCCAGCAGCCCATTATGGACAGGGGGGGAGCAGTACTTC. This translates into CASSPLWTGGEQYF.

This chain uses TRBV20-1 with TRBJ1-5; a weak D match, TRBD1 (5 bases). The germline V gene has CDR1 DFQATT and CDR2 SNEGSKA (reference sequence). The CDR3 length is 14 residues. With 3 bases removed from V and 0 bases from J, the gap between germline ends came to 9 bases. The chain's CDR3 is CSARTGGSNQPQHF. Written as DNA, the CDR3 is TGCAGTGCTAGGACCGGGGGTAGCAATCAGCCCCAGCATTTT.

The chain links TRBV20-1 to TRBJ2-1, with a tentative D call TRBD2 (6 bases). Germline CDR1 reads DFQATT; CDR2 reads SNEGSKA (reference sequence). This CDR3 comprises 15 residues. Trimming removed 3 bases from V and 4 bases from J, with 16 bases in between. CDR3 amino acids: CSARRGTGSYNEQFF. CDR3 DNA sequence: TGCAGTGCTAGGCGCGGGACTGGATCTTACAATGAGCAGTTCTTC.

This clonotype turned up a few times. The gene calls are TRBV10-3 and TRBJ2-2; either TRBD1 or TRBD2 may supply D (5 bases each). Germline V gene lookup returns CDR1 ENHRY and CDR2 SYGVKD. The CDR3 is 16 residues long. V was shortened by 3 bases and J by 2 bases, with 13 bases between the two germline ends. CDR3 protein: CAISDSGTLNTGELFF. The CDR3 region has the DNA TGTGCCATCAGTGACTCCGGGACCCTAAACACCGGGGAGCTGTTTTTT.

This clonotype has only a few counts. This chain connects TRBV28 to TRBJ2-2; 8 bases align to TRBD1. The CDR3 is 15 amino acids. Germline V gene data show CDR1 as MDHEN and CDR2 as SYDVKM. With V trimmed by 5 bases and J by 5 bases, 7 bases remained unmatched. The CDR3 DNA follows: TGTGCCAGCAGTCATGACAGGGGCGCGACCGGGGAGCTGTTTTTT. It encodes CASSHDRGATGELFF.

The CDR3 reads CASSLERGRQETQYF. DNA for the CDR3: TGTGCCAGCAGCTTAGAACGTGGGAGGCAAGAGACCCAGTACTTC. The chain uses TRBV11-2 and TRBJ2-5; a possible D gene is TRBD2 (6 bases). Trimming cost V 0 bases and J 2 bases, with 10 bases left between them. The CDR3 extends over 15 amino acids. Germline V gene data show CDR1 as SGHAT and CDR2 as FQNNGV.

This rearrangement joins TRBV18 to TRBJ2-7, with a tentative D call TRBD1 (6 bases). Trimming cost V 1 base and J 4 bases, with 11 bases left between them. Per the germline V gene, CDR1 is KGHSH and CDR2 is LQKENI. The CDR3 consists of 14 residues. CDR3 amino acids: CASSPLARGYEQYF. The CDR3 nucleotides are TGTGCCAGCTCACCACTCGCCAGGGGATACGAGCAGTACTTC.

This clonotype was counted at least ten times. V gene TRBV29-1 combines with J gene TRBJ2-5; 7 nucleotides agree with TRBD1. This CDR3 region has 13 residues. CDR1 and CDR2 from the germline V gene are SQVTM and ANQGSEA. Here the CDR3 DNA reads TGCATCCAGGGACAGCCCGGGGAAGAGACCCAGTACTTC. This gives the protein CIQGQPGEETQYF. The full variable domain, with the rest looked up from reference TRBV29-1 and TRBJ2-5, is SAVISQKPSRDICQRGTSLTIQCQVDSQVTMMFWYRQQPGQSLTLIATANQGSEATYESGFVIDKFPISRPNLTFSTLTVSNMSPEDSSIYLCIQGQPGEETQYFGPGTRLLVL.

The chain links TRBV6-2 or TRBV6-3 to TRBJ2-5; 11 bases align to TRBD2. CDR3 length: 15 residues. CDR1 is MNHEY and CDR2 is SVGEGT in the germline V gene. The trim removed 6 bases at V and 3 bases at J, leaving 6 bases unmatched. CDR3 residues: CASRKTSGIEETQYF. The CDR3 region has the DNA TGTGCCAGCAGGAAGACTAGCGGGATTGAAGAGACCCAGTACTTC.